This record concerns one T cell receptor (beta chain) sequence. The target antigen is unknown. Here the CDR3 omits its conserved ending phenylalanine or tryptophan, so a read error is the likely source. The data originate from a study of tumor and adjacent non-tumor tissue in lung cancer. Overall study results and limits: Tumor repertoires had a smaller top 100 clone share than normal lung.

No cell sorting was done before RNA was extracted from the tissue. A modified ARM-PCR protocol with three rounds of nested PCR amplified TCRbeta. Each CDR3 protein is one row after TCRdb ran MiXCR on the multiplex PCR reads. Among 130,000 or so distinct CDR3 sequences listed, 66% were seen once. Sequencing input: lung tumor tissue. The source of this sequence is a man between 25 and 39 years old with non-small cell lung cancer.

Here the CDR3 reads CASSQEHKEGQPQHL. The CDR3, as DNA: TGCGCCAGCAGCCAAGAGCACAAAGAAGGTCAGCCCCAGCATCTT. The chain combines TRBV4-1 with TRBJ1-5; D is uncertain. Germline-derived CDR1 and CDR2 are MGHRA and YSYEKL. The CDR3 sequence is 15 residues long. Trimming cost V 0 bases and J 6 bases, with 12 bases left between them.